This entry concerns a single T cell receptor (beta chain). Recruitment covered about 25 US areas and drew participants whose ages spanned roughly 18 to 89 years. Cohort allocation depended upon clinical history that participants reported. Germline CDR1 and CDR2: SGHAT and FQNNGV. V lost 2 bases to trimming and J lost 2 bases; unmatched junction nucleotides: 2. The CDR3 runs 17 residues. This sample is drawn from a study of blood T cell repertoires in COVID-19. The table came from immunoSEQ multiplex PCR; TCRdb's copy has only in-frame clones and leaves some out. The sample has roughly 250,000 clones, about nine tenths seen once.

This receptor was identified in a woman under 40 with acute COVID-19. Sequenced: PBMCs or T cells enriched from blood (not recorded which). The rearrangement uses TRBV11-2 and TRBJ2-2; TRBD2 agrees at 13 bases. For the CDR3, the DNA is TGTGCCAGCAGCTTAACTAGCGGGGGGGCAAACACCGGGGAGCTGTTTTTT. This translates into CASSLTSGGANTGELFF.